These T cell receptor beta chains were read from a single sample in a study of beta chain features in type 1 diabetes. Clones were sequenced by immunoSEQ multiplex PCR, and TCRdb holds only the in-frame ones, with some missing. This sample has some 160,000 clones, with less than 9.5% found just once. The sample comprised central memory CD4+ T cells from blood. These receptor sequences come from a woman aged 18 to 35 in good health. Each CDR3 is given with its conserved first and last residue. The D gene is left open where the match is weak. Clone size is not always given. Where it is, it says once, few, many or a class for expanded clones.

v_gene	j_gene	d_gene	abundance	CDR3nt	CDR3aa
TRBV6-1	TRBJ2-7	TRBD1	few	TGTGCCAGCAGTGCTCAACAGGGGAGCTCCTACGAGCAGTACTTC	CASSAQQGSSYEQYF
TRBV4-1	TRBJ2-3	.	.	TGTGCCAGCAGCCAAAGCGGGTCGGCCACGCAGTATTTT	CASSQSGSATQYF
TRBV19	TRBJ2-7	.	few	TGTGCCAGTAGACCTGGACAGGCGGGGCACGAGCAGTACTTC	CASRPGQAGHEQYF
TRBV4-1	TRBJ2-7	TRBD1	.	TGCGCCAGCAGCCAAGATGGCCGGGACAGGGGGCTCTACGAGCAGTACTTC	CASSQDGRDRGLYEQYF
TRBV18	TRBJ2-7	TRBD1	.	TGTGCCAGCTCACCGGGACAGGGAGACGAGCAGTACTTC	CASSPGQGDEQYF
TRBV5-1	TRBJ2-3	TRBD1	many	TGCGCCAGCAGCCCCCGACAGGGGACAGATACGCAGTATTTT	CASSPRQGTDTQYF
TRBV5-4	TRBJ2-3	.	few	TGTGCCAGCAGCTTGGATAGCGGTCTCACAGATACGCAGTATTTT	CASSLDSGLTDTQYF
TRBV9	TRBJ1-5	.	few	TGTGCCAGCAGCCGAGGAAACAATCAGCCCCAGCATTTT	CASSRGNNQPQHF
TRBV5-1	TRBJ2-3	.	few	TGCGCCAGCAGCAAGGCGGGCACCGGCACAGATACGCAGTATTTT	CASSKAGTGTDTQYF
TRBV5-4	TRBJ2-7	TRBD1	.	TGTGCCAGCAGCTTGGTGACAGGGGGCGCCTACGAGCAGTACTTC	CASSLVTGGAYEQYF
TRBV7-6	TRBJ2-7	.	few	TGTGCCAGCAGCGTGACTAGGAGCTACGAGCAGTACTTC	CASSVTRSYEQYF
TRBV15	TRBJ1-1	TRBD1	few	TGTGCCACCAGCAGAGATCCCCGAGGGGGCCTATTAACTGAAGCTTTCTTT	CATSRDPRGGLLTEAFF
TRBV6-6	TRBJ2-7	TRBD2	few	TGTGCCAGCAGCTCTTCCGGGACTAGCTCCCACTTC	CASSSSGTSSHF
TRBV9	TRBJ2-1	TRBD1	.	TGTGTGGTACAGGGGGCGGACAATGAGCAGTTCTTC	CVVQGADNEQFF
TRBV11-1	TRBJ1-5	.	.	TGTGCCAGCAGCGTAAATGAGGATCAGCCCCAGCATTTT	CASSVNEDQPQHF
TRBV19	TRBJ2-5	TRBD2	few	TGTGCCAGTAGCCGGGGACTAGCACAAGAGACCCAGTACTTC	CASSRGLAQETQYF
TRBV25-1	TRBJ2-3	TRBD1	.	TGTGCCAGCAGTATTGAGACAGGGGCCTATACGCAGTATTTT	CASSIETGAYTQYF
TRBV7-9	TRBJ2-3	TRBD1	.	TGTGCCAGCAGCTCGGGACAGGGGATCGGCACAGATACGCAGTATTTT	CASSSGQGIGTDTQYF
TRBV28	TRBJ1-1	TRBD1	few	TGTGCCAGCAGTTTATCTGGACAGGGCGTCACTGAAGCTTTCTTT	CASSLSGQGVTEAFF
TRBV6-5	TRBJ1-1	.	.	TGTGCCAGCAGTCGGGGGGCGGTGAACACTGAAGCTTTCTTT	CASSRGAVNTEAFF
TRBV5-1	TRBJ2-1	.	many	TGCGCCAGCAGCTTTCTTAATGATGAGCAGTTCTTC	CASSFLNDEQFF
TRBV7-3	TRBJ2-5	TRBD2	few	TGTGCCAGCAGCCAGCGGGGGACAATCCAAGAGACCCAGTACTTC	CASSQRGTIQETQYF
TRBV2	TRBJ2-3	.	.	TGTGCCAGCAGTGAGGTGCAGGGTAGAGATACGCAGTATTTT	CASSEVQGRDTQYF
TRBV5-1	TRBJ1-2	.	.	TGCGCCAGCAGCTTGTTCGCCGGACAGACTTCTTATGGCTATGGCTACACCTTC	CASSLFAGQTSYGYGYTF
TRBV15	TRBJ1-1	.	few	TGTGCCACCAGCAGCTCAAGCAACACTGAAGCTTTCTTT	CATSSSSNTEAFF
TRBV18	TRBJ2-7	.	once	TGTGCCAGCTCACCACCGAGTCAGGGGAGCTACGAGCAGTACTTC	CASSPPSQGSYEQYF
TRBV7-8	TRBJ1-5	TRBD1	.	TGTGCCAGCAGGTCCGGGACAGGGGATTATAGCAATCAGCCCCAGCATTTT	CASRSGTGDYSNQPQHF
TRBV5-1	TRBJ2-1	.	.	TGCGCCAGCAGCCCCGAGCGGGTGGGTAATGAGCAGTTCTTC	CASSPERVGNEQFF
TRBV6-6	TRBJ1-4	TRBD1	.	TGTGCCAGCAGTTCCCCGACAGGGAAGGAAAAACTGTTTTTT	CASSSPTGKEKLFF
TRBV4-3	TRBJ2-4	.	.	TGCGCCAGCAGCCAAGATTTTGGGCCTTTAGCCAAAAACATTCAGTACTTC	CASSQDFGPLAKNIQYF
TRBV29-1	TRBJ2-7	.	.	TGCAGCGTTGCAGGGGACGAGCAGTACTTC	CSVAGDEQYF
TRBV27	TRBJ2-3	TRBD2	many	TGTGCCAGCAGTCCGTCGGGACTAGCCTTGCAGCAGTATTTT	CASSPSGLALQQYF
TRBV15	TRBJ2-1	.	.	TGTGCCACCAGCAAGAGGGCCAGGGGCTCCTACAATGAGCAGTTCTTC	CATSKRARGSYNEQFF
TRBV5-1	TRBJ1-1	TRBD1	.	TGCGCCAGCAGCCCTAGGGGGCGAGATGGCACTGAAGCTTTCTTT	CASSPRGRDGTEAFF
TRBV10-3	TRBJ2-3	.	many	TGTGCCATCAGTGCCCGCGCAGGGGCCACAGATACGCAGTATTTT	CAISARAGATDTQYF
TRBV7-2	TRBJ1-6	.	.	TGTGCCAGCAGCCTCTGGACAGAAAATTCACCCCTCCACTTT	CASSLWTENSPLHF
TRBV10-1	TRBJ2-1	TRBD1	.	TGCGCCAGCAGCGGACAGGGCCCGGAGCAGTTCTTC	CASSGQGPEQFF
TRBV7-9	TRBJ1-1	.	few	TGTGCCAGCAGCCTTCAGGAGAACACTGAAGCTTTCTTT	CASSLQENTEAFF
TRBV7-2	TRBJ2-7	.	.	TGTGCCAGCAGCGCAGAATACGAGCAGTACTTC	CASSAEYEQYF
TRBV7-2	TRBJ1-2	.	many	TGTGCCAGCAGCTTAGGGATTACAGGGCTTAGGGGCTACACCTTC	CASSLGITGLRGYTF
TRBV28	TRBJ2-7	.	many	TGTGCCAGCAGGCTAGAGACCCACGAGCAGTACTTC	CASRLETHEQYF
TRBV13	TRBJ2-3	.	.	TGTGCCAGCAGCTTAGGCCCAGCGATAGATACGCAGTATTTT	CASSLGPAIDTQYF
TRBV7-9	TRBJ2-3	TRBD2	.	TGTGCCAGCAGCTCCCGACTAGCCTCTCGCACAGATACGCAGTATTTT	CASSSRLASRTDTQYF
TRBV18	TRBJ2-3	TRBD1	few	TGTGCCAGCTTACCGCCAGGGGGTGAATATACGCAGTATTTT	CASLPPGGEYTQYF
TRBV2	TRBJ2-1	TRBD2	few	TGTGCCAGCAGCGGGGGACTAGCGGGAGGGCCGGGTGAGCAGTTCTTC	CASSGGLAGGPGEQFF
TRBV4-2	TRBJ2-2	.	.	TGTGCCAGCAGCCAAGTCGGGGGAGGGGAGCTGTTTTTT	CASSQVGGGELFF
TRBV7-3	TRBJ2-7	.	few	TGTGCCAGCAGTTCCCAACCCAGCTCCTACGAGCAGTACTTC	CASSSQPSSYEQYF
TRBV29-1	TRBJ1-5	.	medium-sized	TGCAGCGTACTCGTCGGCAATCAGCCCCAGCATTTT	CSVLVGNQPQHF
TRBV18	TRBJ2-7	TRBD1	.	TGTGCCAGCTCCTCGGACAGGGACGAGCAGTACTTC	CASSSDRDEQYF
TRBV5-1	TRBJ2-7	.	.	TGCGCCAGCAGCTTAACAACAGGGAACTACGAGCAGTACTTC	CASSLTTGNYEQYF
TRBV7-9	TRBJ2-3	.	.	TGTGCCAGCAGCTCTGGCGGGACAGATACGCAGTATTTT	CASSSGGTDTQYF
TRBV28	TRBJ2-3	TRBD2	.	TGTGCCAGCAGTTCGGGACTAGCGGGTACGCCTCCGTATTTT	CASSSGLAGTPPYF
TRBV6-5	TRBJ1-1	.	many	TGTGCCAGCAAGGGCCTCCGGGGTGAAGCTTTCTTT	CASKGLRGEAFF